The source of this T cell receptor (beta chain) is a study of early T cells in non-severe SARS-CoV-2 infection. Germline lookup yields CDR1 SGHNT and CDR2 YYREEE (reference sequence). This CDR3 has 14 residues. The V gene lost 2 bases and the J gene lost 4 bases, with 13 bases spanning the gap. This clonotype has more than one count but fewer than ten. The TCR library protocol attached unique molecular identifiers to the individual cDNA molecules. TCRdb reprocessed the 5' RACE reads with MiXCR, giving one entry per CDR3 protein. This table holds about 82,000 distinct CDR3 sequences, approximately 13% found once.

The receptor was isolated from an adult who was a healthcare worker with PCR-confirmed SARS-CoV-2 infection or an uninfected control (not recorded which). Source material: whole blood. The J gene is TRBJ2-7, the V gene TRBV5-4, with a weak D call TRBD1 (6 bases). CDR3 region: CASSLGQGPYEQYF. The DNA of the CDR3 is TGTGCCAGCAGCTTAGGGCAGGGGCCATACGAGCAGTACTTC.